This TCR beta chain appears in the sequencing data of a study of blood T cell repertoires in COVID-19. This CDR3 has 16 amino acids. Germline lookup yields CDR1 SGHTS and CDR2 YDEGEE. The V end was cut by 0 bases, the J end by 0 bases, with 10 bases between. The method was immunoSEQ multiplex PCR; TCRdb's version includes in-frame clones alone and lacks a portion of them. The table includes some 180,000 clones, roughly 88% detected once. This sequence joins TRBV5-8 and TRBJ1-5; no firm D call. The specimen sequenced was peripheral blood. The TCR sequence derives from a man aged 50 or older with COVID-19, enrolled during active disease. CDR3 amino acids: CASSLEGGYSNQPQHF. The CDR3, as DNA: TGTGCCAGCAGCTTGGAAGGAGGATATAGCAATCAGCCCCAGCATTTT.